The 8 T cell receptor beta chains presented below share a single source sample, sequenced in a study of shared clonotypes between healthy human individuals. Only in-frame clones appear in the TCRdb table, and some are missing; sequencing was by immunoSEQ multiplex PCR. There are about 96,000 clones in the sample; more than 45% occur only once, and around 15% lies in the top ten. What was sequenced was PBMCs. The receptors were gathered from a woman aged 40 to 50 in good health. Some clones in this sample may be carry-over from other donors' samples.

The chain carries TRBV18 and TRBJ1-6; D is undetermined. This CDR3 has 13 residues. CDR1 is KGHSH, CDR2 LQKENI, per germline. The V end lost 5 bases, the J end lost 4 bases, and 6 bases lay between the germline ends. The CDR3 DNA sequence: TGTGCCAGCTCAGACAATTATAATTCACCCCTCCACTTT. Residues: CASSDNYNSPLHF.

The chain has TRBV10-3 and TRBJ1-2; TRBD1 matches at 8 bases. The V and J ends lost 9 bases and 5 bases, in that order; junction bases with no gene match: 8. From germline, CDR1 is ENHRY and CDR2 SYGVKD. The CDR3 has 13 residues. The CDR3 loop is CAIGTGQEYGYTF. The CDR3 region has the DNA TGTGCCATTGGGACAGGTCAGGAGTATGGCTACACCTTC.

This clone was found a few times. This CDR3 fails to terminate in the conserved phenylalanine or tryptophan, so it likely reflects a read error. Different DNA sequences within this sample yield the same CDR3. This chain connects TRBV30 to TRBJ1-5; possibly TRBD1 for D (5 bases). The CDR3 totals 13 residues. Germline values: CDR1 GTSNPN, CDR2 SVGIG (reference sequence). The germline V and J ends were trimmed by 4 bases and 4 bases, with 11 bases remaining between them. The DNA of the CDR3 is TGTGCCTGGAATGTGGGGGGTAATCAGCCCCAGCATGTT. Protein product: CAWNVGGNQPQHV.

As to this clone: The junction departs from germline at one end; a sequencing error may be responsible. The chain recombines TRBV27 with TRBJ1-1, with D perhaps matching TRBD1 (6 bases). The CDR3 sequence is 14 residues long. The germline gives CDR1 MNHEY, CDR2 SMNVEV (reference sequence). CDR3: CAGSRGDPGTEAFF. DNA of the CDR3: TGTGCCGGCAGTAGGGGGGACCCTGGGACTGAAGCTTTCTTT.

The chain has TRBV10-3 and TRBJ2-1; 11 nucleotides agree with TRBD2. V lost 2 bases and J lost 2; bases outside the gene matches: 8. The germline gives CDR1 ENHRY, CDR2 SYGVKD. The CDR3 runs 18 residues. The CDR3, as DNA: TGTGCCATCAGTGAGACCCGAACTAGCGGGAGAGCCTACAATGAGCAGTTCTTC. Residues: CAISETRTSGRAYNEQFF.

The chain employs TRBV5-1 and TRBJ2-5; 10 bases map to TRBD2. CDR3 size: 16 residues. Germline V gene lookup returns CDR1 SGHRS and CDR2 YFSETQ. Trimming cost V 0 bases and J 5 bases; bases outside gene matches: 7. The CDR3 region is CASSLGASGSGETQYF. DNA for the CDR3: TGCGCCAGCAGCTTGGGGGCTAGCGGGAGTGGGGAGACCCAGTACTTC.

CDR3 sequence: CASSPGTGPYEQYF. The CDR3 nucleotides read TGTGCCAGCTCCCCCGGGACAGGGCCCTACGAGCAGTACTTC. The chain employs TRBV18 and TRBJ2-5, with 9 bases that match TRBD1. Judging by the DNA end, TRBJ2-7 fits better; the J call may be wrong. This CDR3 is 14 amino acids long. Germline CDR1 reads KGHSH; CDR2 reads LQKENI.

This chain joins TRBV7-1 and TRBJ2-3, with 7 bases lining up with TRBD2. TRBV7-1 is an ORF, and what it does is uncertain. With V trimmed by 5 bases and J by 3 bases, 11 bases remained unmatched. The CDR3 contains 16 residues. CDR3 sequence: CASSPFRAGATDTQYF. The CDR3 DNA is TGTGCCAGCAGCCCGTTTCGTGCGGGAGCTACAGATACGCAGTATTTT.